The sequence of this T cell receptor (beta chain) was determined in a study of Ad26.COV2.S vaccination and SARS-CoV-2 variants (dated by TCRdb to the early 2020s). Looking at the study overall: Donors in the vaccine arm were drawn from COV1001, a multicentre, randomized, double-blind, placebo-controlled phase I-IIa trial testing Ad26.COV2.S in healthy adults. A total of 32 samples were included in the TCR-sequenced set, comprising around 19 Ad26.COV2.S vaccine recipients, 5 placebo recipients and 8 SARS-CoV-2 convalescent individuals. TCRbeta repertoire sequencing served as the tool for gauging how specific and how broad the SARS-CoV-2-reactive T cell receptors were following Ad26.COV2.S vaccination. Investigators did not know the trial group allocation while performing experiments and assessing outcomes. Trial participants were randomized into five groups of five: low-dose or high-dose Ad26.COV2.S given once or twice, or placebo on both occasions. Ad26.COV2.S was administered intramuscularly at a dose of 5x10^10 or 1x10^11 viral particles, either as one shot or as two shots given 56 days apart.

This clone has just one count. No antigen is known for it. No base quality information exists; no much larger clone differs at one position. What the study reported, not specific to this receptor: After vaccination, substantial breadth of spike-specific CD8+ and CD4+ T cell responses was reported. Ad26.COV2.S recipients had higher spike-specific TCR breadth than placebo recipients (P = 0.0014). The authors noted that total T cell responses may have been underestimated by the TCR breadth and depth analyses. Comparable non-spike TCR breadth was observed between vaccine and placebo recipients, consistent with only spike being contained in the vaccine. Comparing responses between vaccine doses or regimens was not something the study was powered to do.

Sample treatment or condition, as interpreted from the label and publication: around 19 received Ad26.COV2.S at low or high dose, single or two shots; several received placebo; per-sample allocation not given. Repertoires of vaccine and placebo recipients were sequenced from samples taken on day 63 after the first injection. In Cohort 1b, about two dozen adults aged 18-55 years were enrolled at a single site in Boston, USA, between 29 July and 7 August 2020. Ad26.COV2.S was a replication-incompetent adenovirus type 26 vector expressing a prefusion-stabilized SARS-CoV-2 spike protein from the original Wuhan strain. The immunoSEQ Assay was the method used to sequence TCRbeta CDR3 regions. After extraction, genomic DNA underwent amplification by bias-controlled multiplex PCR, followed by high-throughput sequencing. The published analysis was carried out like this. To quantify the absolute abundance of each unique TCRbeta CDR3 region, sequences were collapsed and filtered. Usable DNA was measured by amplifying reference genes present in all nucleated cells, and TCRbeta template counts were normalized to that usable DNA to estimate T cell fraction. Repertoire TCRs were annotated as SARS-CoV-2-specific by exact matching of V gene, CDR3 amino acid sequence and J gene to a known reactive TCR set. The reference SARS-CoV-2 TCR set was obtained from MIRA and was filtered for enrichment in COVID-19-positive ImmuneCODE repertoires, whereby public or cross-reactive TCRs were removed. Drawing on the MIRA antigens, annotated TCRs were analysed further at the level of specific ORF or position within ORF. Breadth was defined as the number of annotated unique rearrangements divided by the total number of unique productive rearrangements, and depth was defined as the summed frequency of the annotated unique rearrangements. Two-sided Wilcoxon rank-sum tests were applied when comparing TCR breadth between groups. TCRdb re-hosts the immuneACCESS table, in-frame sequences only. Its copies lack some clones; in the studies checked, an unresolved V gene accounts for under half of them, and the cause for the rest is not known. V and J calls and clone size follow that table, whereas D and trimming were derived from the DNA. Counted in this sample were about 500,000 clones; about 88% of them appeared once. 1.7% of the sample belongs to the ten largest clones.

From the cysteine up to the phenylalanine, the CDR3 has a length of 17 residues. CDR3 DNA is the only sequence kept; it has 51 bases, read in frame from the first base. The germline V gene supplies CDR1 MGHRA and CDR2 YSYEKL. Trimming removed 3 bases from V and 0 bases from J, leaving 14 bases between the germline ends. The sequenced sample was peripheral blood, obtained in a trial of Ad26.COV2.S vaccine versus placebo. The chain is encoded by TRBV4-1 joined to TRBJ2-2; the D gene is possibly TRBD1, with 5 bases matching. The sequence derives from a person between 18 and 59 years old who received the Ad26.COV2.S COVID-19 vaccine or a placebo. CDR3 protein: CASSHKTGLSNTGELFF. The base sequence is TGCGCCAGCAGCCACAAAACAGGCCTTTCGAACACCGGGGAGCTGTTTTTT.